The 27 T cell receptor beta chains below were found in one sample sequenced in a study of blood T cell repertoires in COVID-19. Some clones are missing from TCRdb's copy, which holds only in-frame ones; the method was immunoSEQ multiplex PCR. This sample yields a few hundred thousand clones, of which approximately 87% are seen a single time; over 2% belongs to the top ten. The sample consisted of peripheral blood. These receptors were taken from a woman between 45 and 65 years old with acute or convalescent COVID-19.

The chain has TRBV9 and TRBJ2-1; a weak D match, TRBD1 (6 bases). The CDR3 spans 13 residues. The germline V gene encodes CDR1 SGDLS and CDR2 YYNGEE. Trimming left V 7 bases short and J 7 bases short, with 15 bases between. CDR3 protein: CASSRQAINEQFF. The CDR3 nucleotides are TGTGCCAGCTCAAGACAGGCCATTAATGAGCAGTTCTTC.

V gene TRBV24-1 combines with J gene TRBJ1-2; D unclear. Germline V gene lookup returns CDR1 KGHDR and CDR2 SFDVKD. V lost 6 bases and J 8 bases, leaving 15 bases between the germline ends. The CDR3 contains 13 residues. The DNA for the CDR3 is TGTGCCACCAGTTCGCGACCCAGCGACGGCTACACCTTC. Encoded protein: CATSSRPSDGYTF.

This chain connects TRBV7-2 to TRBJ1-5; 8 positions agree with TRBD1. Germline values: CDR1 SGHTA, CDR2 FQGNSA. The CDR3 has 16 residues. After removal of 4 bases from V and 0 bases from J, the junction contained 5 bases not matched to a gene. In DNA form, the CDR3 reads TGTGCCAGCAGCTCACAGGGGGGCCTTAGCAATCAGCCCCAGCATTTT. Amino acid sequence: CASSSQGGLSNQPQHF.

The rearrangement joins TRBV27 to TRBJ2-1; TRBD2 matches at 9 bases. This CDR3 region has 16 residues. Germline V CDR1 and CDR2: MNHEY, SMNVEV (reference sequence). V gave up 5 bases and J gave up 7 bases; unmatched junction bases: 12. The CDR3 here is CASSGAGGAKWNEQFF. The CDR3 DNA sequence: TGTGCCAGCAGTGGGGCGGGGGGGGCCAAATGGAATGAGCAGTTCTTC.

V and J are TRBV7-2 and TRBJ2-7; D not certain. Deletions cut 1 base from V and 10 bases from J, with 11 bases between. Looked up from germline, CDR1 is SGHTA and CDR2 is FQGNSA. This CDR3 is built from 12 residues. CDR3 in DNA: TGTGCCAGCAGCTTAGACGTACTCAATCAGTACTTC. It is translated as CASSLDVLNQYF.

J is TRBJ2-1 and V is TRBV9, with 8 bases identical to TRBD2. Germline assignment: CDR1 SGDLS and CDR2 YYNGEE. V lost 0 bases and J lost 4; bases outside the gene matches: 3. The CDR3 length is 15 residues. CDR3 amino acids: CASSVGTSGYNEQFF. The CDR3 DNA follows: TGTGCCAGCAGCGTAGGAACTAGCGGTTACAATGAGCAGTTCTTC.

Of note for this clone: This sample includes further DNA sequences coding for the same CDR3. V is TRBV5-1 and J is TRBJ2-7; D not certain. Trimming shortened V by 4 bases and J by 3 bases, and 8 bases separated the two germline ends. The CDR3 length is 12 residues. CDR1 and CDR2 (germline): SGHRS, YFSETQ. The CDR3 loop is CASSLSGYEQYF. The CDR3 DNA reads TGCGCCAGCAGCCTCTCGGGCTACGAGCAGTACTTC.

The chain recombines TRBV5-5 with TRBJ2-7; 9 bases line up with TRBD1. After removal of 4 bases from V and 1 base from J, the junction contained 9 bases not matched to a gene. This CDR3 has 16 amino acids. From germline, CDR1 is SGHKS and CDR2 YYEKEE (reference sequence). The CDR3 loop is CASSVPRDRVSYEQYF. CDR3 nucleotide sequence: TGTGCCAGCAGCGTGCCACGGGACAGGGTATCCTACGAGCAGTACTTC.

The rearrangement joins TRBV27 to TRBJ2-1, with 14 bases lining up with TRBD2. The CDR3 is 18 amino acids. The germline V gene has CDR1 MNHEY and CDR2 SMNVEV (reference sequence). The V segment lost 5 bases and the J segment 2 bases; nucleotides outside the gene matches: 8. The CDR3 spells CASSPFRTSGGPYNEQFF. The CDR3 DNA is TGTGCCAGCAGTCCGTTTAGGACTAGCGGGGGGCCCTACAATGAGCAGTTCTTC.

This sequence joins TRBV6-5 and TRBJ1-5; D is uncertain. Germline V CDR1 and CDR2: MNHEY, SVGAGI. The CDR3 is made up of 15 amino acids. Trimming left V 0 bases short and J 4 bases short, with 10 bases between. CDR3 protein: CASSYSVQTNQPQHF. DNA for the CDR3: TGTGCCAGCAGTTACTCGGTACAGACAAATCAGCCCCAGCATTTT.

The chain employs TRBV28 and TRBJ1-3; 8 bases are a match to TRBD1. The germline gives CDR1 MDHEN, CDR2 SYDVKM. The CDR3 covers 24 residues. The junction had 27 bases not matched to a gene; V was cut back by 2 bases and J by 0 bases. The CDR3 DNA follows: TGTGCCAGCAGTTTACTCTATATGAATTCGGGGATGGGGGACAGGACCCTCTCTGGAAACACCATATATTTT. Its protein product is CASSLLYMNSGMGDRTLSGNTIYF.

J is TRBJ2-1 and V is TRBV7-2; a weak D match, TRBD2 (5 bases). V lost 3 bases to trimming and J lost 10 bases, with 13 bases between them. This CDR3 comprises 13 residues. Germline values: CDR1 SGHTA, CDR2 FQGNSA. The CDR3 coding sequence is TGTGCCAGCAGCTTGTACGAAAGAGGGGAGCAGTTCTTC. It yields the protein CASSLYERGEQFF.

V usage is TRBV29-1 and J usage is TRBJ2-3, with D perhaps matching TRBD2 (6 bases). V gave up 7 bases and J gave up 2 bases, with 13 bases separating them. Germline V lookup: CDR1 SQVTM, CDR2 ANQGSEA. This CDR3 has 13 residues. CDR3 nucleotides: TGCAGCGCGGCGGGGAGGCTCACAGATACGCAGTATTTT. Translation: CSAAGRLTDTQYF.

V gene TRBV28 combines with J gene TRBJ2-7; 10 positions agree with TRBD2. The CDR3 is made up of 17 amino acids. Germline V gene lookup returns CDR1 MDHEN and CDR2 SYDVKM. Trimming at V came to 3 bases and at J to 0 bases, leaving 8 bases not matched to a gene. The DNA of the CDR3 is TGTGCCAGCAGTTTTGAGACTAGCGGGTGGCCCTCCTACGAGCAGTACTTC. As protein: CASSFETSGWPSYEQYF.

The chain carries TRBV19 and TRBJ2-3; unclear D gene. The V and J ends lost 0 bases and 5 bases respectively, with 6 bases between them. Per the germline V gene, CDR1 is LNHDA and CDR2 is SQIVND (reference sequence). The CDR3 spans 13 residues. CDR3 sequence: CASSIDGLDTQYF. Here the CDR3 DNA reads TGTGCCAGTAGTATAGATGGGCTAGATACGCAGTATTTT.

J is TRBJ2-7 and V is TRBV4-1; a weak D match, TRBD2 (7 bases). The CDR3 is made up of 15 amino acids. Trimming left V 4 bases short and J 1 base short, with 14 bases between. Germline CDR1 MGHRA, CDR2 YSYEKL. The CDR3 DNA reads TGCGCCAGCAGCCCAGGGGCTAGCGGTTCCTACGAGCAGTACTTC. Its translation: CASSPGASGSYEQYF.

This clone was detected only once. V gene TRBV5-6 combines with J gene TRBJ2-5; D may be TRBD1 (6 bases). V was clipped by 1 base and J by 6 bases, with 10 bases between them. In germline, CDR1 is SGHDT, CDR2 YYEEEE. CDR3 length: 13 residues. DNA for the CDR3: TGTGCCAGCAGCTTGACAGGGTCGAAGACCCAGTACTTC. This translates into CASSLTGSKTQYF.

The chain has TRBV28 and TRBJ1-2; the match to TRBD1 covers 7 bases. Germline trimming cut 10 bases from V and 7 bases from J; bases unmatched to any gene: 12. CDR1 is MDHEN, CDR2 SYDVKM, per germline. There are 13 residues in the CDR3. The CDR3 protein is CATPGQGVSGYTF. In DNA form, the CDR3 reads TGTGCCACCCCGGGGCAGGGGGTAAGTGGCTACACCTTC.

The chain uses TRBV20-1 and TRBJ1-1; no firm D call. Germline assignment: CDR1 DFQATT and CDR2 SNEGSKA (reference sequence). The V end was cut by 3 bases, the J end by 0 bases, with 11 bases between. The CDR3 is made up of 14 amino acids. The CDR3 bases are TGCAGTGCTAGTCGAGGAACTGTGAACACTGAAGCTTTCTTT. Residues: CSASRGTVNTEAFF.

V is TRBV6-5 and J is TRBJ1-2, with D maybe TRBD1 (5 bases). The CDR3 extends over 13 amino acids. Germline V lookup: CDR1 MNHEY, CDR2 SVGAGI. Deletions cut 4 bases from V and 4 bases from J, with 10 bases between. Here the CDR3 DNA reads TGTGCCAGCAGTTCCCCGGGGGGCTATGGCTACACCTTC. This gives the protein CASSSPGGYGYTF.

V gene TRBV18 combines with J gene TRBJ1-1; 9 bases map to TRBD1. V lost 0 bases and J lost 10; bases outside the gene matches: 9. This CDR3 contains 15 residues. The germline CDR1 and CDR2 sequences are KGHSH and LQKENI. The chain's CDR3 is CASSPPVVGTGIAFF. The CDR3 nucleotides are TGTGCCAGCTCACCACCGGTCGTAGGGACAGGGATAGCTTTCTTT.

V gene TRBV2 combines with J gene TRBJ2-2; TRBD1 agrees at 7 bases. V lost 6 bases, J lost 8 bases, and 9 bases stayed unmatched. CDR1 and CDR2 (germline): SNHLY, FYNNEI. The CDR3 spans 14 residues. In DNA, the CDR3 is TGTGCCAGCAGGGGACAGATCGGAGGAGGGGAGCTGTTTTTT. It yields the protein CASRGQIGGGELFF.

This clone showed up just once. The V gene is TRBV3-1 (or the pseudogene TRBV3-2), the J gene TRBJ1-2; D perhaps matches TRBD1 (6 bases). Germline V CDR1 and CDR2: LGHDT, YNNKEL (reference sequence). The CDR3 has 18 residues. With 1 base removed from V and 4 bases from J, the gap between germline ends came to 22 bases. The CDR3 DNA reads TGTGCCAGCAGCCAAGTTCTTTACAGGTCCCCAGGGGTCTATGGCTACACCTTC. Amino acids: CASSQVLYRSPGVYGYTF.

The chain links TRBV5-1 to TRBJ1-2; unclear D gene. Germline values: CDR1 SGHRS, CDR2 YFSETQ. V was pared by 2 bases and J by 8 bases, with 13 bases between. The CDR3 is 13 amino acids. CDR3 in amino acids: CASSFVEGRGYTF. CDR3 DNA: TGCGCCAGCAGCTTCGTTGAGGGTCGGGGCTACACCTTC.

The chain carries TRBV25-1 and TRBJ2-7, with D possibly matching TRBD1 (5 bases). V lost 5 bases to trimming and J lost 6 bases, with 17 bases between them. This CDR3 has 14 amino acids. Germline V gene lookup returns CDR1 MGHDK and CDR2 SYGVNS. In DNA, the CDR3 is TGTGCCAGCAGTATCACTACCTCTAGGGGCGAGCAGTACTTC. It specifies CASSITTSRGEQYF.

The rearrangement joins TRBV6-5 to TRBJ2-7; 8 bases map to TRBD2. The germline CDR1 and CDR2 sequences are MNHEY and SVGAGI. The trim removed 1 base at V and 4 bases at J, leaving 6 bases unmatched. This CDR3 has 15 amino acids. The CDR3: CASSYLLAGWYEQYF. CDR3 DNA sequence: TGTGCCAGCAGTTACTTGTTAGCGGGGTGGTACGAGCAGTACTTC.

The chain recombines TRBV7-2 with TRBJ2-1; 7 nucleotides line up with TRBD2. In germline, CDR1 is SGHTA, CDR2 FQGNSA. The CDR3 is made up of 15 amino acids. After removal of 2 bases from V and 9 bases from J, the junction contained 10 bases not matched to a gene. The CDR3 loop reads CASSLRTRGVGEQFF. The CDR3 nucleotides are TGTGCCAGCAGCTTAAGGACTAGAGGGGTGGGTGAGCAGTTCTTC.